The following is a TCR beta chain sequence with its context. Assay: immunoSEQ multiplex PCR; the TCRdb copy retains only in-frame clones and omits some. The table shows more than 55,000 clones, with approximately 92% occurring only once. The data stem from a study of cytomegalovirus exposure and HLA in healthy donors. Trimming removed 1 base at V and 1 base at J, with 5 bases between. Per germline, CDR1 SEHNR and CDR2 FQNEAQ (reference sequence). There are 14 residues in the CDR3. The V and J genes are TRBV7-9 and TRBJ1-5; D is undetermined. The sequence was collected from a woman younger than 35 in good health and CMV-seronegative. The sequenced sample was PBMCs. The CDR3: CASSLGASNQPQHF. The CDR3 DNA reads as TGTGCCAGCAGCTTAGGGGCAAGCAATCAGCCCCAGCATTTT.